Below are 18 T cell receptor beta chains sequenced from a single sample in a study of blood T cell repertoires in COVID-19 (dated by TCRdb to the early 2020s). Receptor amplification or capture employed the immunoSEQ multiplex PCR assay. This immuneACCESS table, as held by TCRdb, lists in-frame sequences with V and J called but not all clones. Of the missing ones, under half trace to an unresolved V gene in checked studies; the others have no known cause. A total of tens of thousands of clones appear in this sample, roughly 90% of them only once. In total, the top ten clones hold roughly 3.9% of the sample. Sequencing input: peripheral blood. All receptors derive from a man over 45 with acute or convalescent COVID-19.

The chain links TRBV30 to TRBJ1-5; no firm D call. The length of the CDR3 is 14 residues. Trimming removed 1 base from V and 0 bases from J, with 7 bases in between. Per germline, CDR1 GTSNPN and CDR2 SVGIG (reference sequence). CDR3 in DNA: TGTGCCTGGAGTGGGGCCCCTAGCAATCAGCCCCAGCATTTT. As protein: CAWSGAPSNQPQHF.

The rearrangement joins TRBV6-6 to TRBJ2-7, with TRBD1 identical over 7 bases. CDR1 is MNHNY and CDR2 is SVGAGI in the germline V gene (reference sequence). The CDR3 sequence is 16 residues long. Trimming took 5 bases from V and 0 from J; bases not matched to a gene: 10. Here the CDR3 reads CASSPLGAGGSYEQYF. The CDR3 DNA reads TGTGCCAGCAGTCCTCTAGGAGCAGGGGGCTCCTACGAGCAGTACTTC.

This CDR3 is CASSLEPRRGETQYF. The CDR3, as DNA: TGCGCCAGCAGCTTGGAACCGAGGAGGGGAGAGACCCAGTACTTC. The chain carries TRBV5-1 and TRBJ2-5, with D tentatively TRBD2 (6 bases). The germline V gene encodes CDR1 SGHRS and CDR2 YFSETQ. V lost 0 bases to trimming and J lost 4 bases, with 13 bases between them. CDR3 length equals 15 residues.

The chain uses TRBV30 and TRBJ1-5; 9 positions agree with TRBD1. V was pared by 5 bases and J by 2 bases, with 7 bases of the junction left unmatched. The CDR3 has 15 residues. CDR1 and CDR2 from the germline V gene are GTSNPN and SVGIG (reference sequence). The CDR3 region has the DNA TGTGCCTGGTCAACCGGGACAGGGCGCAATCAGCCCCAGCATTTT. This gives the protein CAWSTGTGRNQPQHF.

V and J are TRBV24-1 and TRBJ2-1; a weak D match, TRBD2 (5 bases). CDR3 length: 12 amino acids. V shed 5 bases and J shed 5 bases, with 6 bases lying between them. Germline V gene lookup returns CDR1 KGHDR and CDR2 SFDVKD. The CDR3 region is CATSVEDNEQFF. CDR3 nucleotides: TGTGCCACCAGTGTGGAGGACAATGAGCAGTTCTTC.

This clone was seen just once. The CDR3 sequence is CASSYSSAGVQETQYF. In DNA, the CDR3 is TGTGCCAGCAGTTACTCGAGTGCAGGGGTCCAAGAGACCCAGTACTTC. V is TRBV6-2 or TRBV6-3 and J is TRBJ2-5; D might be TRBD1 (6 bases). Germline V gene sequence: CDR1 MNHEY, CDR2 SVGEGT. V was cut by 0 bases and J by 1 base, with 12 bases left in between. The CDR3 is made up of 16 amino acids.

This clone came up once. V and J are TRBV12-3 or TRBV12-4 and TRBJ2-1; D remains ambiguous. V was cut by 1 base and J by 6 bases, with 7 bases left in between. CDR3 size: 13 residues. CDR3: CASSLGAGNEQFF. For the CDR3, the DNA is TGTGCCAGCAGTTTAGGGGCAGGCAATGAGCAGTTCTTC.

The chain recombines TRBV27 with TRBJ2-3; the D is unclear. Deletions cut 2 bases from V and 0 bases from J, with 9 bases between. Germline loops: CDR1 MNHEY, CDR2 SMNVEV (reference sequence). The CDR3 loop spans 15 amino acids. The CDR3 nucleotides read TGTGCCAGCAGTTTACGGTACAGCAGCACAGATACGCAGTATTTT. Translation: CASSLRYSSTDTQYF.

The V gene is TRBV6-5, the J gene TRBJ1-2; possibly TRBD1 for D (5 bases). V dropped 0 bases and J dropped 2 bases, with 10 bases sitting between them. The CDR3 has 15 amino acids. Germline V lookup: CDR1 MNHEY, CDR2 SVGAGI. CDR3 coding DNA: TGTGCCAGCAGTTACTCGTCGGACACCAACTATGGCTACACCTTC. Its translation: CASSYSSDTNYGYTF.

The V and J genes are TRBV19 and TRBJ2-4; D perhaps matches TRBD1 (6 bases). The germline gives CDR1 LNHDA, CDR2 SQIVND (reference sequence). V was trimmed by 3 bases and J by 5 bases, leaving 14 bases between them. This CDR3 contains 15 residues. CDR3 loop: CASSMNRVSENIQYF. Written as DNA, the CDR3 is TGTGCCAGTAGTATGAACAGGGTGAGCGAAAACATTCAGTACTTC.

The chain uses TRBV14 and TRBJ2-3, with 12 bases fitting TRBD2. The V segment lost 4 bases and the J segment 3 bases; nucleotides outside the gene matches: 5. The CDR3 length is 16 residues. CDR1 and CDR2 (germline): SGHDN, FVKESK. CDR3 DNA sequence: TGTGCCAGCAGCCGGACTAGCGGGATCGGGACAGATACGCAGTATTTT. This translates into CASSRTSGIGTDTQYF.

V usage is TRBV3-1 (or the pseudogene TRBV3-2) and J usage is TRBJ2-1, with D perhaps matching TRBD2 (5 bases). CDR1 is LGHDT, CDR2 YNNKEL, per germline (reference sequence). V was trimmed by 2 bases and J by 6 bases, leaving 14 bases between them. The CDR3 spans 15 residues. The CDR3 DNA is TGTGCCAGCAGCCAAAGACTACTCAGGACCAATGAGCAGTTCTTC. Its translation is CASSQRLLRTNEQFF.

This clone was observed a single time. The CDR3, as DNA: TGTGCCAGTAATAAGGATGAGGGCTATGGCTACACCTTC. Protein sequence: CASNKDEGYGYTF. The chain recombines TRBV19 with TRBJ1-2, with unresolved D. Trimming took 7 bases from V and 4 from J, leaving 13 bases between them. This CDR3 contains 13 residues. CDR1 and CDR2 from the germline V gene are LNHDA and SQIVND (reference sequence).

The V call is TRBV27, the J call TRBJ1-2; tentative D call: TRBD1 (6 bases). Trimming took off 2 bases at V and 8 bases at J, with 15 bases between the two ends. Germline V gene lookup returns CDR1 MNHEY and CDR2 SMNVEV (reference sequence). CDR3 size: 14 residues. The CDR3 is CASSLGTPPRGYTF. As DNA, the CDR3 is TGTGCCAGCAGTTTAGGGACACCTCCAAGGGGCTACACCTTC.

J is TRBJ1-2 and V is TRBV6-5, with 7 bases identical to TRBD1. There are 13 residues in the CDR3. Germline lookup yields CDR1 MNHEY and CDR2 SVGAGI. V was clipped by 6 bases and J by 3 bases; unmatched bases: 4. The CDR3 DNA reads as TGTGCCAGCAGCGCAACAGGGGACTATGGCTACACCTTC. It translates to CASSATGDYGYTF.

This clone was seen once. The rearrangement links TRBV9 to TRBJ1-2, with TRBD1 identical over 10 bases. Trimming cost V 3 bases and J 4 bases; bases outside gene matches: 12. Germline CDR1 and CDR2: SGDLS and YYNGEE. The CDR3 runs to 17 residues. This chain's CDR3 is CASSEAGTGVTGYGYTF. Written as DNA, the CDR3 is TGTGCCAGCAGCGAAGCCGGGACAGGGGTTACTGGCTATGGCTACACCTTC.

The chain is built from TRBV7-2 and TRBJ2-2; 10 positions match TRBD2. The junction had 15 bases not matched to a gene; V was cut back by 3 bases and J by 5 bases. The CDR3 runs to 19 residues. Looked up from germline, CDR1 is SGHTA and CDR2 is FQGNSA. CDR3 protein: CASSLRVASGSRGTGELFF. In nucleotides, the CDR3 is TGTGCCAGCAGCTTGAGAGTGGCTAGCGGGAGTCGCGGTACCGGGGAGCTGTTTTTT. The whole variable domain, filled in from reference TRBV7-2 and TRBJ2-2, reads GAGVSQSPSNKVTEKGKDVELRCDPISGHTALYWYRQSLGQGLEFLIYFQGNSAPDKSGLPSDRFSAERTGGSVSTLTIQRTQQEDSAVYLCASSLRVASGSRGTGELFFGEGSRLTVL.

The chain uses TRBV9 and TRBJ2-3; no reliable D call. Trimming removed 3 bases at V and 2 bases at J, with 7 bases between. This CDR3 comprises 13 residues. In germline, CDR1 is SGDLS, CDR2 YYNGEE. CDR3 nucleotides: TGTGCCAGCAGCGCAGGCTTCACAGATACGCAGTATTTT. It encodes CASSAGFTDTQYF.